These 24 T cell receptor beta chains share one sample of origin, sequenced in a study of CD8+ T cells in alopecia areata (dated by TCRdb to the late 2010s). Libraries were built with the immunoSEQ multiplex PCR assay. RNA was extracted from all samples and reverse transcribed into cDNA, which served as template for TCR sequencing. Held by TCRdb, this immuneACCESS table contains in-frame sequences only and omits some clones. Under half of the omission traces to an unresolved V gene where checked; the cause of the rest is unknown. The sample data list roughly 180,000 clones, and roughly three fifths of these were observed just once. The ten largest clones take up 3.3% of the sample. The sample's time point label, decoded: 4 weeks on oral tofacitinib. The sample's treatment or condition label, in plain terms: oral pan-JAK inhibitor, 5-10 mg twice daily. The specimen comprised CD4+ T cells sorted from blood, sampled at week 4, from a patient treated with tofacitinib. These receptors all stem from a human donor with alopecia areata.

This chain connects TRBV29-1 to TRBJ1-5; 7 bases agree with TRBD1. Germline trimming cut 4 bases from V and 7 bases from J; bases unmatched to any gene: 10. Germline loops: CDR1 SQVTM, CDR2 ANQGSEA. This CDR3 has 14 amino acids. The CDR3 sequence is CSVGGTAQSQPQHF. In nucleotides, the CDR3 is TGCAGCGTTGGCGGGACAGCCCAGTCACAGCCCCAGCATTTT.

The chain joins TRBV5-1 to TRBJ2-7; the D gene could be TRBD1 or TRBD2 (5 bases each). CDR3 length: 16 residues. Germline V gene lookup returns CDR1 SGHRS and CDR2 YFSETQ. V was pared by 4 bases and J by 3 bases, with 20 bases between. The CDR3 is CASSPPAGTVGYEQYF. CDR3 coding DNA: TGCGCCAGCAGCCCCCCCGCCGGGACGGTGGGCTACGAGCAGTACTTC.

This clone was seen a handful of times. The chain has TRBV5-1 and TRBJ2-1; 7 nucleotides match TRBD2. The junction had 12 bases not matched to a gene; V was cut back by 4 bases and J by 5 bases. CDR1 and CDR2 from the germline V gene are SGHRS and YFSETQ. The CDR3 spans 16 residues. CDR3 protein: CASSAGSSGSHNEQFF. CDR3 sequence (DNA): TGCGCCAGCAGCGCGGGGAGTAGCGGGTCGCACAATGAGCAGTTCTTC.

CDR3 coding DNA: TGTGCCAGCAGTACCGCTAGCTCCTATAATTCACCCCTCCACTTT. Protein product: CASSTASSYNSPLHF. The V gene is TRBV2, the J gene TRBJ1-6; D call uncertain. There are 15 residues in the CDR3. The germline gives CDR1 SNHLY, CDR2 FYNNEI. V dropped 5 bases and J dropped 0 bases, with 8 bases sitting between them.

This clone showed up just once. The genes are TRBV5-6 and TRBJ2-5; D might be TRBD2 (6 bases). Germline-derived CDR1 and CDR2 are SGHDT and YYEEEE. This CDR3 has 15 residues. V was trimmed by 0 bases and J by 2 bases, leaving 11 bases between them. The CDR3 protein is CASSLGGGVQETQYF. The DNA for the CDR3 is TGTGCCAGCAGCTTGGGCGGAGGGGTTCAAGAGACCCAGTACTTC.

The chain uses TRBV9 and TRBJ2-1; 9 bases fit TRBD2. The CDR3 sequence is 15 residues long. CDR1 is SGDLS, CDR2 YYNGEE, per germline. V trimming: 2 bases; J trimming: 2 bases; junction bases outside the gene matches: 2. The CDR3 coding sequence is TGTGCCAGCAGCGTCGCGGGGGGGCCCTACAATGAGCAGTTCTTC. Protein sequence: CASSVAGGPYNEQFF.

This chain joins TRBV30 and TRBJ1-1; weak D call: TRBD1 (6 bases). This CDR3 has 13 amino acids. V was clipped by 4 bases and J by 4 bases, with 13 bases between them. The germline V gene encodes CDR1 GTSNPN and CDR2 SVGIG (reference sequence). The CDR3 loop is CAWTEGGGTEAFF. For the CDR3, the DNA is TGTGCCTGGACAGAAGGGGGTGGCACTGAAGCTTTCTTT.

The CDR3 DNA reads as TGCAGCGTTGGCGTCTGGGATGGGAACACTGAAGCTTTCTTT. Amino acid sequence: CSVGVWDGNTEAFF. V usage is TRBV29-1 and J usage is TRBJ1-1; no definite D call. The germline V gene encodes CDR1 SQVTM and CDR2 ANQGSEA. The V gene lost 4 bases and the J gene lost 1 base, with 13 bases spanning the gap. This CDR3 region has 14 residues.

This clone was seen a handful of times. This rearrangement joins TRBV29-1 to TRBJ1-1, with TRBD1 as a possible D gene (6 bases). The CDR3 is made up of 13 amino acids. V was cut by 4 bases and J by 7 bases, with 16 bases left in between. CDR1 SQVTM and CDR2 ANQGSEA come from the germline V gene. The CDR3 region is CSVVTQGVGEAFF. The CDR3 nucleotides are TGCAGCGTTGTGACACAGGGAGTGGGTGAAGCTTTCTTT.

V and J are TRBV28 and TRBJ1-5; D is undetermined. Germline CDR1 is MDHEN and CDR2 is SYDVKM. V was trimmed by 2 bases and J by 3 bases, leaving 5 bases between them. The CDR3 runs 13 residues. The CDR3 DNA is TGTGCCAGCAGTTTAGAAAACAATCAGCCCCAGCATTTT. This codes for CASSLENNQPQHF.

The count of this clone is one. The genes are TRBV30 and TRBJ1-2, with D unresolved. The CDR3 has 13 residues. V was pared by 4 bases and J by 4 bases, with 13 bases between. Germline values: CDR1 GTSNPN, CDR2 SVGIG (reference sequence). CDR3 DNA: TGTGCCTGGAAACACAGTGGAGGCTATGGCTACACCTTC. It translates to CAWKHSGGYGYTF.

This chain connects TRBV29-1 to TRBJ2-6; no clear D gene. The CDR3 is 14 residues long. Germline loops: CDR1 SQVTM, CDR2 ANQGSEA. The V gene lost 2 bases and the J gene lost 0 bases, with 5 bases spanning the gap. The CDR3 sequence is CSVEYISGANVLTF. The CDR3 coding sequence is TGCAGCGTTGAATATATCTCTGGGGCCAACGTCCTGACTTTC.

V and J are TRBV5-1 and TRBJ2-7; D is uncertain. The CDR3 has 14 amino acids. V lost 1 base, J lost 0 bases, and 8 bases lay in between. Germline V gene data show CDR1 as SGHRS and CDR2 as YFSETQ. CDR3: CASSLTAASYEQYF. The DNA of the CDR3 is TGCGCCAGCAGCTTGACGGCAGCCTCCTACGAGCAGTACTTC.

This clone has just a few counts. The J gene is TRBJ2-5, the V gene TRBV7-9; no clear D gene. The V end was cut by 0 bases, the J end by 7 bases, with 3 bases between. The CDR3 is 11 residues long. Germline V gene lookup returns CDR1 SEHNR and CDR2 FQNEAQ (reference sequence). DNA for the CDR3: TGTGCCAGCAGCTTAGCGGCGACCCAGTACTTC. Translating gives CASSLAATQYF.

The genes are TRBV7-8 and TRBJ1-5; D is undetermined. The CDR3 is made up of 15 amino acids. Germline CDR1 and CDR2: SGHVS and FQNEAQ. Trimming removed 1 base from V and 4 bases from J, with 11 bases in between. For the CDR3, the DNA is TGTGCCAGCAGCTTAGTCTCCGGGTGGAATCAGCCCCAGCATTTT. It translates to CASSLVSGWNQPQHF. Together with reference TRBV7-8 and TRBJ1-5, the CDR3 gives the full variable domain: GAGVSQSPRYKVAKRGQDVALRCDPISGHVSLFWYQQALGQGPEFLTYFQNEAQLDKSGLPSDRFFAERPEGSVSTLKIQRTQQEDSAVYLCASSLVSGWNQPQHFGDGTRLSIL.

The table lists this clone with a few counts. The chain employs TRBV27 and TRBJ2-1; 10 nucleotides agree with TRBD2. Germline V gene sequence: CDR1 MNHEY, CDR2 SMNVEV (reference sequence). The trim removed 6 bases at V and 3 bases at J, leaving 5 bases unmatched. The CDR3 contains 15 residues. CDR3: CASRPRLAGYNEQFF. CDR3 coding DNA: TGTGCCAGCAGGCCCCGACTAGCGGGCTACAATGAGCAGTTCTTC.

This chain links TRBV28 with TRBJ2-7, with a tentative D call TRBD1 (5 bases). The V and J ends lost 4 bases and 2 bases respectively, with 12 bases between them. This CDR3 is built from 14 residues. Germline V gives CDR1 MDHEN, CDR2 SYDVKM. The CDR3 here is CASSSPGRTYEQYF. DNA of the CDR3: TGTGCCAGCAGTTCCCCAGGGCGCACCTACGAGCAGTACTTC.

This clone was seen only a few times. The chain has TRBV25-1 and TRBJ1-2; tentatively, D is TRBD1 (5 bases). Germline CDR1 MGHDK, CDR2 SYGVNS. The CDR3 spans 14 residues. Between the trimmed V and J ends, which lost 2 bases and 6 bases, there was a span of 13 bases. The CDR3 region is CASSEPGRDNGYTF. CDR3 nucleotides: TGTGCCAGCAGTGAACCAGGGAGAGATAATGGCTACACCTTC.

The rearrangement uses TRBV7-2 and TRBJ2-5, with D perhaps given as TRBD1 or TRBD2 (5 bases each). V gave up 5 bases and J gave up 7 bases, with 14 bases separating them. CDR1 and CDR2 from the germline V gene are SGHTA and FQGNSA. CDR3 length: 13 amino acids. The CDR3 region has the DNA TGTGCCAGCAGCCCCCGTGAGAGGGGGACCCAGTACTTC. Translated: CASSPRERGTQYF.

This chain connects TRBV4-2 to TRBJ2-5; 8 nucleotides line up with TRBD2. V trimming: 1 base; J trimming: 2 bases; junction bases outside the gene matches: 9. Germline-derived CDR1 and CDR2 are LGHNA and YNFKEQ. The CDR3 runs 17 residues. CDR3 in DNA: TGTGCCAGCAGCCAAGGTAGTGGAGCGGGGGCACAAGAGACCCAGTACTTC. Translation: CASSQGSGAGAQETQYF.

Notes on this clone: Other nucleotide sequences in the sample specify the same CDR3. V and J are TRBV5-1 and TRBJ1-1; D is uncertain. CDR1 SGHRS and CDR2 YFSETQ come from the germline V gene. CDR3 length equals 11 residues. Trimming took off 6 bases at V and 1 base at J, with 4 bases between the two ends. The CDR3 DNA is TGCGCCAGCAAGGAGAACACTGAAGCTTTCTTT. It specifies CASKENTEAFF. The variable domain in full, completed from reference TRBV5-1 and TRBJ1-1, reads KAGVTQTPRYLIKTRGQQVTLSCSPISGHRSVSWYQQTPGQGLQFLFEYFSETQRNKGNFPGRFSGRQFSNSRSEMNVSTLELGDSALYLCASKENTEAFFGQGTRLTVV.

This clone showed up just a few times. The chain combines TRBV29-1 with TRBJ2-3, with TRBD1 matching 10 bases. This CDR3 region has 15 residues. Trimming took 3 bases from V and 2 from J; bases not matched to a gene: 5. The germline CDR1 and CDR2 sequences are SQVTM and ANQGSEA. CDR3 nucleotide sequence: TGCAGCGTTGATGGGGACAGGGGCCACACAGATACGCAGTATTTT. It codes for CSVDGDRGHTDTQYF.

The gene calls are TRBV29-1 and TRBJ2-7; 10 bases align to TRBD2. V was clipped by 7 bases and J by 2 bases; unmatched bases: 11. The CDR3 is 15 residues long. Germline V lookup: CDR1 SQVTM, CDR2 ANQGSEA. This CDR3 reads CSAIKLAGKPYEQYF. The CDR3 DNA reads TGCAGCGCCATAAAACTAGCGGGGAAGCCCTACGAGCAGTACTTC.

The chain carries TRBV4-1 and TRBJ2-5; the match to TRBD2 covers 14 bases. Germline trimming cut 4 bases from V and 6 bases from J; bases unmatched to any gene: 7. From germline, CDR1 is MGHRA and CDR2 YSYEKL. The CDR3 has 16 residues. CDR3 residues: CASSRGLAGGLKTQYF. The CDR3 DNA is TGCGCCAGCAGCCGAGGACTAGCGGGGGGCCTGAAGACCCAGTACTTC.